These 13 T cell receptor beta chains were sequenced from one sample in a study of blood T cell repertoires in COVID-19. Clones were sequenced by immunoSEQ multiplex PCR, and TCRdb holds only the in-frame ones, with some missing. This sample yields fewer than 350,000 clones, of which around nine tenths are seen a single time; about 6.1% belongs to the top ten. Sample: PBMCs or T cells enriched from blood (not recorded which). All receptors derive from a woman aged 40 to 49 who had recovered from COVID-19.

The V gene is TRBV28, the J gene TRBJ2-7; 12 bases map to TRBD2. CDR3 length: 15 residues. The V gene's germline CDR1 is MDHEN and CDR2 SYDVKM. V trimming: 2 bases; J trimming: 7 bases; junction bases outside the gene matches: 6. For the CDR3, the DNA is TGTGCCAGCAGTTTAGGTCTAGCGGGAGGGAGGGAGCAGTACTTC. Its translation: CASSLGLAGGREQYF.

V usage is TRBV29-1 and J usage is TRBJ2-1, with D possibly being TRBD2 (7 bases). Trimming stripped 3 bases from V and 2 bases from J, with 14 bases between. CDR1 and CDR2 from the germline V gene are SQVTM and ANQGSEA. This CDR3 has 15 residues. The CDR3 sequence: CSVEGGGTPYNEQFF. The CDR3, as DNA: TGCAGCGTTGAGGGAGGGGGGACCCCCTACAATGAGCAGTTCTTC.

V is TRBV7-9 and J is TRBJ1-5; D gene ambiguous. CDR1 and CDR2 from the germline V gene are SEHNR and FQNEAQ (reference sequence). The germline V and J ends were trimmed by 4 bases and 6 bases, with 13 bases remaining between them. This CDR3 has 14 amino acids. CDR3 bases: TGTGCCAGCAGCTCTTCCGGACGGGGTCAGCCCCAGCATTTT. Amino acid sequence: CASSSSGRGQPQHF. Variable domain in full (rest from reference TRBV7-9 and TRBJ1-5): DTGVSQNPRHKITKRGQNVTFRCDPISEHNRLYWYRQTLGQGPEFLTYFQNEAQLEKSRLLSDRFSAERPKGSFSTLEIQRTEQGDSAMYLCASSSSGRGQPQHFGDGTRLSIL.

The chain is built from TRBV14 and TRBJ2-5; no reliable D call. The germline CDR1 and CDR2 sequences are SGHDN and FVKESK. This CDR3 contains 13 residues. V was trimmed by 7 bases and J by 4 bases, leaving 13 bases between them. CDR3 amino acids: CASTRQVGETQYF. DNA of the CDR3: TGTGCCAGCACCCGGCAGGTGGGAGAGACCCAGTACTTC. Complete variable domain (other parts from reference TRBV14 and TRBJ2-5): EAGVTQFPSHSVIEKGQTVTLRCDPISGHDNLYWYRRVMGKEIKFLLHFVKESKQDESGMPNNRFLAERTGGTYSTLKVQPAELEDSGVYFCASTRQVGETQYFGPGTRLLVL.

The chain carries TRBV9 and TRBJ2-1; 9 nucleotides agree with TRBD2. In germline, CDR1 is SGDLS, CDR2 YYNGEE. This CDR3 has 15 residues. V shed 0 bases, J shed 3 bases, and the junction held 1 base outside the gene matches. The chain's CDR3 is CASSVVSGSYNEQFF. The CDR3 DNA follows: TGTGCCAGCAGCGTAGTTAGCGGGAGCTACAATGAGCAGTTCTTC.

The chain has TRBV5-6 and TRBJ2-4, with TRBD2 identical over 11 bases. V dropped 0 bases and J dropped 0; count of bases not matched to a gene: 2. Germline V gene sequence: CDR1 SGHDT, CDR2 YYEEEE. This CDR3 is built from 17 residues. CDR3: CASSLGGLAVAKNIQYF. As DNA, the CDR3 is TGTGCCAGCAGCTTGGGGGGACTAGCGGTAGCCAAAAACATTCAGTACTTC.

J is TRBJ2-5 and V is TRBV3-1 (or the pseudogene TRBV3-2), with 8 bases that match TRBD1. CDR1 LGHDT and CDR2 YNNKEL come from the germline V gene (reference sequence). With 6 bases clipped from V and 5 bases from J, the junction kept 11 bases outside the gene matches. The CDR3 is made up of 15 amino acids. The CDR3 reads CASRHNRGSWETQYF. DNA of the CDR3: TGTGCCAGCAGGCATAACAGGGGGAGTTGGGAGACCCAGTACTTC.

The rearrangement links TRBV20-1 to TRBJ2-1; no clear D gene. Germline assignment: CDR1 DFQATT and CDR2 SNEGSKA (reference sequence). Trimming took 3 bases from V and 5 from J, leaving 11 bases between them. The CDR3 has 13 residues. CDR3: CSASRGRNNEQFF. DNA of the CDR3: TGCAGTGCTAGTCGTGGGCGCAACAATGAGCAGTTCTTC.

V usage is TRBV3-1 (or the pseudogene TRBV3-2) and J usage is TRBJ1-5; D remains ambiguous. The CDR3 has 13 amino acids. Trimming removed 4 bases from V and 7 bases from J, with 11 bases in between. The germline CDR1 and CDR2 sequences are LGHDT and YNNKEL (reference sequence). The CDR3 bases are TGTGCCAGCAGCCCCGGGATCGGCCAGCCCCAGCATTTT. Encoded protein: CASSPGIGQPQHF.

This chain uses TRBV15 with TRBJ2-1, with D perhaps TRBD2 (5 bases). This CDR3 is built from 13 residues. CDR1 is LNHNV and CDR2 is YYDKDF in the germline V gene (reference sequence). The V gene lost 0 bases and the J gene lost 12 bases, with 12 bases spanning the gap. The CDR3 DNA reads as TGTGCCACCAGCAGAGACTGGCTAGCCTGGCAGTTCTTC. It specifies CATSRDWLAWQFF.

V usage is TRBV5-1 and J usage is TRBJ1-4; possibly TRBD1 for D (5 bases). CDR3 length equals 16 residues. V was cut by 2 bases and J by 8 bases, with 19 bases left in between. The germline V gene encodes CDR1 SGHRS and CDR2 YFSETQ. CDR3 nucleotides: TGCGCCAGCAGCTTATCCATAGGGGCCGGATACGAAAAACTGTTTTTT. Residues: CASSLSIGAGYEKLFF.

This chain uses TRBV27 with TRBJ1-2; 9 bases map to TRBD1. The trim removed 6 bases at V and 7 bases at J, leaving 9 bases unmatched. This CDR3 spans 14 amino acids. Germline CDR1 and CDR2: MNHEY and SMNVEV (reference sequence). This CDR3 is CASSLNRGLGGYTF. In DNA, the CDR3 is TGTGCCAGCAGCCTTAACAGGGGGCTGGGTGGCTACACCTTC.

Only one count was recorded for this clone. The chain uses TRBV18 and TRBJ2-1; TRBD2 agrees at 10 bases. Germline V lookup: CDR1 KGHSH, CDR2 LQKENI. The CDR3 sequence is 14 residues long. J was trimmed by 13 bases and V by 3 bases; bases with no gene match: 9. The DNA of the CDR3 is TGTGCCAGCTCACCCGTAAGCGGGAGGGCCCGTCAGTTCTTC. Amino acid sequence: CASSPVSGRARQFF.